Shown below are 7 T cell receptor beta chains from a single sample sequenced in a study of pediatric ulcerative colitis. TCRdb's copy holds only in-frame clones and misses some; the assay was immunoSEQ multiplex PCR. The sample lists 30,000 to 40,000 clones; 81% were seen once. Rectal tissue came from one to two pinch biopsies taken at colonoscopy. What was sequenced was gut tissue. Receptors were obtained from a boy aged 5-17 years with mild ulcerative colitis.

V is TRBV7-2 and J is TRBJ2-7; D is tentatively TRBD1 or TRBD2 (5 bases each). Germline V lookup: CDR1 SGHTA, CDR2 FQGNSA. Trimming cost V 5 bases and J 3 bases, with 17 bases left between them. The CDR3 extends over 15 amino acids. The DNA of the CDR3 is TGTGCCAGCAGCCTAGAACCCATTGGGGGCTACGAGCAGTACTTC. Residues: CASSLEPIGGYEQYF.

V and J are TRBV5-6 and TRBJ1-2; no clear D. This CDR3 is built from 13 residues. The V end lost 4 bases, the J end lost 2 bases, and 9 bases lay between the germline ends. The germline V gene encodes CDR1 SGHDT and CDR2 YYEEEE. The CDR3 is CASSLGFNYGYTF. The CDR3 coding sequence is TGTGCCAGCAGCCTTGGTTTCAACTATGGCTACACCTTC.

The chain joins TRBV5-8 to TRBJ1-1; D perhaps matches TRBD1 (5 bases). Germline CDR1 SGHTS, CDR2 YDEGEE. V lost 4 bases, J lost 0 bases, and 16 bases lay in between. The CDR3 contains 16 residues. The DNA of the CDR3 is TGTGCCAGCAGCCGCCAGAGGGGATCCTTGAACACTGAAGCTTTCTTT. Protein product: CASSRQRGSLNTEAFF.

The chain is built from TRBV19 and TRBJ1-4; 8 bases map to TRBD1. J gave up 8 bases and V 5 bases, and 7 bases lay outside the gene matches. Germline V gene data show CDR1 as LNHDA and CDR2 as SQIVND (reference sequence). The CDR3 has 14 amino acids. CDR3 sequence (DNA): TGTGCCAGTAGTCTGCTACAGGGGGAGGAAAAACTGTTTTTT. It specifies CASSLLQGEEKLFF.

The chain carries TRBV30 and TRBJ1-2; TRBD1 is a possible D gene (5 bases). Germline V gene lookup returns CDR1 GTSNPN and CDR2 SVGIG (reference sequence). V was shortened by 0 bases and J by 6 bases, with 11 bases between the two germline ends. The CDR3 consists of 13 residues. This CDR3 is CAWSVLRGDGYTF. The CDR3 coding sequence is TGTGCCTGGAGTGTACTAAGAGGGGATGGCTACACCTTC.

This clone was seen once. V gene TRBV19 combines with J gene TRBJ2-1, with D unresolved. Germline CDR1 reads LNHDA; CDR2 reads SQIVND (reference sequence). This CDR3 region has 13 residues. V was trimmed by 2 bases and J by 4 bases, leaving 6 bases between them. CDR3 DNA sequence: TGTGCCAGTAGTATATCCAGGTACAATGAGCAGTTCTTC. Its protein product is CASSISRYNEQFF.

The V gene is TRBV6-5, the J gene TRBJ1-1; D remains ambiguous. The CDR3 contains 14 residues. The germline gives CDR1 MNHEY, CDR2 SVGAGI. Trimming pared 3 bases from V and 4 bases from J, leaving 12 bases between. CDR3 protein: CASSYHRLGTEAFF. The CDR3 region has the DNA TGTGCCAGCAGTTATCATCGGTTGGGCACTGAAGCTTTCTTT.